Each of the 22 T cell receptor beta chains below was sequenced from the same sample in a study of shared clonotypes between healthy human individuals. Here immunoSEQ multiplex PCR was the method, and the copy in TCRdb shows in-frame clones only, minus some. The table records about 960,000 clones, 76% of them present only once. Sequencing was done on a sample of memory CD4+ T cells sorted from blood. Sample subset: CD45RA-negative fraction. The receptors derive from a man in his late teens or twenties in good health.

This sequence joins TRBV7-2 and TRBJ1-1; TRBD1 might be the D (6 bases). Germline loops: CDR1 SGHTA, CDR2 FQGNSA. This CDR3 contains 13 residues. V lost 5 bases and J lost 7, with 14 bases in between. CDR3 DNA sequence: TGTGCCAGCAGCCTGAACAGGGCCAATGAAGCTTTCTTT. Amino acid sequence: CASSLNRANEAFF.

The chain is built from TRBV30 and TRBJ2-3; 10 positions match TRBD2. Germline V gene sequence: CDR1 GTSNPN, CDR2 SVGIG (reference sequence). After removal of 8 bases from V and 0 bases from J, the junction contained 8 bases not matched to a gene. The CDR3 runs 15 residues. The CDR3 DNA is TGTGCCCTCCAACTAGCGGGAATAAGCACAGATACGCAGTATTTT. Amino acids: CALQLAGISTDTQYF.

This clone was observed once. The J gene is TRBJ1-6, the V gene TRBV19, with D maybe TRBD1 (5 bases). CDR3 length: 13 amino acids. The germline V and J ends were trimmed by 4 bases and 5 bases, with 6 bases remaining between them. CDR1 and CDR2 from the germline V gene are LNHDA and SQIVND (reference sequence). This CDR3 reads CASSTGNNSPLHF. The CDR3 DNA follows: TGTGCCAGTAGTACAGGGAATAATTCACCCCTCCACTTT.

The J gene is TRBJ1-2, the V gene TRBV10-3; 7 nucleotides agree with TRBD1. The CDR3 totals 12 residues. J was trimmed by 6 bases and V by 5 bases; bases with no gene match: 3. CDR1 ENHRY and CDR2 SYGVKD come from the germline V gene. CDR3 protein: CAISPTGDGYTF. The CDR3 DNA sequence: TGTGCCATCAGTCCTACAGGGGATGGCTACACCTTC.

This clone has just one count. This chain links TRBV2 with TRBJ2-5; the D call may be TRBD1 or TRBD2 (6 bases each). The CDR3 totals 14 residues. Trimming stripped 3 bases from V and 3 bases from J, with 11 bases between. CDR1 SNHLY and CDR2 FYNNEI come from the germline V gene. The CDR3 DNA reads as TGTGCCAGCAGTGACATTAGGGGGGAAGAGACCCAGTACTTC. As protein: CASSDIRGEETQYF.

This chain uses TRBV7-8 with TRBJ2-7; possible D gene TRBD2, 6 bases. Germline V gene data show CDR1 as SGHVS and CDR2 as FQNEAQ. V lost 2 bases, J lost 5 bases, and 13 bases lay in between. There are 14 residues in the CDR3. The CDR3 is CASSLSWRADEQYF. The CDR3 DNA sequence: TGTGCCAGCAGCTTATCGTGGAGGGCCGACGAGCAGTACTTC.

The rearrangement joins TRBV6-1 to TRBJ1-2; 7 positions match TRBD1. This CDR3 contains 15 residues. CDR1 MNHNS and CDR2 SASEGT come from the germline V gene. Losses at the gene ends were 8 bases for V and 4 bases for J; bases not matched to a gene: 13. This CDR3 reads CASEGASLVFYGYTF. The CDR3 region has the DNA TGTGCCAGCGAGGGGGCCTCCCTAGTCTTCTATGGCTACACCTTC.

J is TRBJ1-5 and V is TRBV4-1; D might be TRBD1 (5 bases). Germline V CDR1 and CDR2: MGHRA, YSYEKL. Trimming took 2 bases from V and 5 from J, leaving 16 bases between them. The CDR3 covers 16 residues. CDR3 sequence (DNA): TGCGCCAGCAGCCAAACTCGAGCCGGCAGGGATCAGCCCCAGCATTTT. Its translation is CASSQTRAGRDQPQHF.

The chain couples TRBV20-1 to TRBJ2-1; D tentatively fits TRBD1 or TRBD2 (5 bases each). V was pared by 3 bases and J by 9 bases, with 9 bases between. Germline CDR1 DFQATT, CDR2 SNEGSKA (reference sequence). The CDR3 is 11 amino acids. CDR3 sequence (DNA): TGCAGTGCTAGCTCAGGGAGTGAGCAGTTCTTC. This gives the protein CSASSGSEQFF.

The CDR3, as DNA: TGTGCCAGCAGCCCAGGACTAGCGCGACCTGCCTACGAGCAGTACTTC. This encodes CASSPGLARPAYEQYF. The chain uses TRBV7-2 and TRBJ2-7; 9 bases are a match to TRBD2. Germline V gene sequence: CDR1 SGHTA, CDR2 FQGNSA. V was pared by 5 bases and J by 2 bases, with 10 bases of the junction left unmatched. The CDR3 length is 16 residues.

The chain recombines TRBV10-1 with TRBJ2-2; D unresolved. The CDR3 covers 15 residues. Trimming took off 5 bases at V and 0 bases at J, with 10 bases between the two ends. The germline gives CDR1 WNHNN, CDR2 SYGVQD (reference sequence). The CDR3 nucleotides are TGCGCCAGCAGTCCAGCCACCACGAACACCGGGGAGCTGTTTTTT. Residues: CASSPATTNTGELFF.

V usage is TRBV5-8 and J usage is TRBJ2-3; 8 bases line up with TRBD2. The CDR3 sequence is 15 residues long. After removal of 3 bases from V and 5 bases from J, the junction contained 8 bases not matched to a gene. The germline CDR1 and CDR2 sequences are SGHTS and YDEGEE. CDR3 protein: CASSSTSVKEDTQYF. The CDR3 nucleotides read TGTGCCAGCAGCTCGACTAGCGTTAAGGAAGATACGCAGTATTTT.

This clone was recorded once. V is TRBV14 and J is TRBJ2-7; perhaps TRBD1 as D (5 bases). Trimming took 0 bases from V and 6 from J, leaving 12 bases between them. The CDR3 covers 14 residues. Germline-derived CDR1 and CDR2 are SGHDN and FVKESK. The CDR3 protein is CASSQELGRGEQYF. The CDR3 DNA reads as TGTGCCAGCAGCCAAGAACTGGGGCGTGGCGAGCAGTACTTC.

J is TRBJ2-7 and V is TRBV28; D perhaps matches TRBD2 (5 bases). V shed 2 bases and J shed 7 bases, with 12 bases lying between them. Germline CDR1 reads MDHEN; CDR2 reads SYDVKM. The CDR3 is 13 residues long. The DNA for the CDR3 is TGTGCCAGCAGTTTAGTCTCTTCGGGGGAGCAGTACTTC. This encodes CASSLVSSGEQYF.

This chain joins TRBV28 and TRBJ2-7; unclear D gene. The CDR3 spans 12 residues. CDR1 and CDR2 (germline): MDHEN, SYDVKM. V dropped 6 bases and J dropped 2 bases, with 8 bases sitting between them. This CDR3 reads CASSTSAYEQYF. As DNA, the CDR3 is TGTGCCAGCAGCACCTCAGCCTACGAGCAGTACTTC.

In its sample, this clone was seen a few times. The chain links TRBV2 to TRBJ2-1; 8 positions match TRBD2. Germline V CDR1 and CDR2: SNHLY, FYNNEI. This CDR3 has 15 residues. V trimming: 1 base; J trimming: 8 bases; junction bases outside the gene matches: 7. In DNA form, the CDR3 reads TGTGCCAGCAGTGAAGGGGGCGGGAGGAAGCATGAGCAGTTCTTC. Protein sequence: CASSEGGGRKHEQFF. Looking up the rest from reference TRBV2 and TRBJ2-1 gives the full variable domain: EPEVTQTPSHQVTQMGQEVILRCVPISNHLYFYWYRQILGQKVEFLVSFYNNEISEKSEIFDDQFSVERPDGSNFTLKIRSTKLEDSAMYFCASSEGGGRKHEQFFGPGTRLTVL.

This chain links TRBV18 with TRBJ2-1, with TRBD1 as a possible D gene (6 bases). The CDR3 loop spans 15 amino acids. Germline V lookup: CDR1 KGHSH, CDR2 LQKENI. The ends were cut back, 3 bases at V and 4 bases at J, with 13 bases in the middle. This CDR3 is CASSPRQGMYNEQFF. The DNA of the CDR3 is TGTGCCAGCTCACCGAGGCAGGGGATGTACAATGAGCAGTTCTTC.

This clone came up a few times. V and J are TRBV28 and TRBJ1-6, with unresolved D. Trimming removed 3 bases at V and 4 bases at J, with 19 bases between. In germline, CDR1 is MDHEN, CDR2 SYDVKM. CDR3 length: 18 amino acids. CDR3 residues: CASSFYGIAGQYNSPLHF. The CDR3 DNA sequence: TGTGCCAGCAGTTTTTATGGGATTGCCGGTCAATATAATTCACCCCTCCACTTT.

This clone appeared a few times. V and J are TRBV18 and TRBJ1-1, with D tentatively TRBD1 (5 bases). The CDR3 loop spans 16 amino acids. From germline, CDR1 is KGHSH and CDR2 LQKENI. V lost 3 bases and J 0 bases, leaving 14 bases between the germline ends. DNA of the CDR3: TGTGCCAGCTCACCTTACAGGATACTCATGAACACTGAAGCTTTCTTT. This translates into CASSPYRILMNTEAFF.

The chain has TRBV19 and TRBJ1-5; unclear D gene. This CDR3 is 14 amino acids long. V lost 8 bases, J lost 3 bases, and 14 bases lay in between. The germline CDR1 and CDR2 sequences are LNHDA and SQIVND (reference sequence). The CDR3 loop is CASRIGEINQPQHF. CDR3 nucleotide sequence: TGTGCCAGTCGGATCGGGGAAATCAATCAGCCCCAGCATTTT.

This chain connects TRBV27 to TRBJ1-2; 7 bases agree with TRBD1. Germline CDR1 reads MNHEY; CDR2 reads SMNVEV (reference sequence). The ends lost 5 bases at V and 4 bases at J; junction bases unmatched: 4. The CDR3 loop spans 13 amino acids. The CDR3 region has the DNA TGTGCCAGCAGTCAGACAGGGCTCTATGGCTACACCTTC. This encodes CASSQTGLYGYTF.

The chain combines TRBV2 with TRBJ1-1, with 7 bases that match TRBD1. Germline V gene data show CDR1 as SNHLY and CDR2 as FYNNEI. The V and J ends lost 3 bases and 1 base, in that order; junction bases with no gene match: 5. The CDR3 is made up of 15 amino acids. In DNA form, the CDR3 reads TGTGCCAGCAGTGATAGGGGGCCGGCGAACACTGAAGCTTTCTTT. Its translation: CASSDRGPANTEAFF.